A single sample gave rise to the 8 T cell receptor beta chains below, sequenced in a study of CD8+CD57+ T cells in acquired aplastic anemia. The template for TCR beta VDJ and CDR3 sequence profiling was genomic DNA. TCRdb fed the reads into MiXCR, producing one record per CDR3 protein. The sample carries around 160,000 distinct CDR3 sequences, roughly 43% recorded once. It was patients with CD8+CD57+ cell expansion by flow cytometry who were chosen for sequencing. Sequenced: sorted CD4+, CD8+, or CD8+CD57+ T cells (not recorded which) from PBMCs. Receptor source: a human donor with aplastic anemia.

A note on this clonotype: Compared with germline, one end of the junction differs, possibly owing to a read error. CDR3 DNA sequence: TGTGCTAGCAGCTCACAAGGACTAGCGAAAGAGACCCAGTACTTC. This encodes CASSSQGLAKETQYF. The chain uses TRBV7-7 and TRBJ2-5; 9 nucleotides match TRBD2. Germline CDR1 reads SSHAT; CDR2 reads FNYEAQ (reference sequence). The CDR3 is made up of 15 amino acids.

This clonotype has ten or more counts. The V call is TRBV20-1, the J call TRBJ1-1, with D unresolved. Trimming took 0 bases from V and 1 from J, leaving 9 bases between them. There are 14 residues in the CDR3. Per the germline V gene, CDR1 is DFQATT and CDR2 is SNEGSKA (reference sequence). The CDR3 sequence: CSARDPRGNTEAFF. CDR3 sequence (DNA): TGCAGTGCTAGAGATCCCCGAGGGAACACTGAAGCTTTCTTT.

The V gene is TRBV12-3 or TRBV12-4, the J gene TRBJ2-1; TRBD2 agrees at 9 bases. This CDR3 region has 18 residues. The V segment lost 8 bases and the J segment 6 bases; nucleotides outside the gene matches: 20. The CDR3 nucleotides are TGTGCCAGCCGGGGGTTACGGGTGCTTGGGCGGGAGGGCAATGAGCAGTTCTTC. It codes for CASRGLRVLGREGNEQFF.

The rearrangement links TRBV20-1 to TRBJ2-5; 16 bases fit TRBD2. Trimming took 7 bases from V and 5 from J; bases not matched to a gene: 10. The germline gives CDR1 DFQATT, CDR2 SNEGSKA (reference sequence). The CDR3 consists of 16 residues. The CDR3 sequence is CSVGGTSGRAMETQYF. CDR3 DNA sequence: TGCAGTGTCGGCGGGACTAGCGGGAGGGCCATGGAGACCCAGTACTTC.

The table lists this clonotype with a few counts. The chain has TRBV6-1 and TRBJ1-5; D not resolved. Germline V lookup: CDR1 MNHNS, CDR2 SASEGT. The CDR3 length is 16 residues. The V and J ends lost 1 base and 1 base respectively, with 11 bases between them. The CDR3 region has the DNA TGTGCCAGCAGTGAAGGTATAGGGAGGAGCAATCAGCCCCAGCATTTT. It codes for CASSEGIGRSNQPQHF.

A note on this clonotype: A much more abundant neighbour one base away suggests this may be a read error. The chain couples TRBV11-1 to TRBJ2-1; the D is unclear. CDR1 SGHAT and CDR2 FQDESV come from the germline V gene (reference sequence). The CDR3 extends over 17 amino acids. Written as DNA, the CDR3 is TGTGCCAGCAGCTTAGACCTCGGCCCCAGCTCCCACAATGAGCAGTTCTTC. Translated: CASSLDLGPSSHNEQFF.

There are many counts of this clonotype. This chain links TRBV7-8 with TRBJ2-1, with TRBD2 identical over 7 bases. The CDR3 totals 14 residues. Trimming removed 5 bases from V and 5 bases from J; junction bases left unmatched: 6. The germline gives CDR1 SGHVS, CDR2 FQNEAQ. The CDR3 coding sequence is TGTGCCAGCAGCAGGGAGGGGCCCCACAATGAGCAGTTCTTC. Encoded protein: CASSREGPHNEQFF.

The CDR3 nucleotides are TGCAGCGTTGAAGATCTTAAGGGTTGGGAGGGTGGCTACACCTTC. Translated, it gives CSVEDLKGWEGGYTF. The gene calls are TRBV29-1 and TRBJ1-2; D unresolved. The CDR3 runs 15 residues. Per germline, CDR1 SQVTM and CDR2 ANQGSEA. V was trimmed by 0 bases and J by 7 bases, leaving 18 bases between them.